These 31 T cell receptor beta chains came from one sample sequenced in a study of T-cell reconstitution after alpha-beta-depleted transplantation in children. Molecular barcoding with unique molecular identifiers was used for the TCRbeta library. TCRdb passed the PCR reads through MiXCR, listing each CDR3 protein once. The table has just under 350,000 distinct CDR3 sequences, roughly 17% seen once. Here the sequenced sample was PBMCs, mostly from graft donor cells, taken 360 days after TCRalphabeta/CD19-depleted stem cell transplant. These TCRs come from a male patient aged 2 to 9 who had a stem cell transplant for acute lymphoblastic leukemia, so the T cells may come from the graft donor.

The CDR3 loop reads CASSHQKNGYEQYF. The CDR3 region has the DNA TGTGCCAGCAGCCACCAAAAGAATGGTTACGAGCAGTACTTC. V usage is TRBV4-2 and J usage is TRBJ2-7; D gene unclear. CDR1 is LGHNA, CDR2 YNFKEQ, per germline. The CDR3 runs 14 residues. Trimming shortened V by 3 bases and J by 4 bases, and 13 bases separated the two germline ends.

This clonotype was counted only a few times. The gene calls are TRBV15 and TRBJ2-7; D is perhaps TRBD2 (6 bases). The CDR3 loop spans 14 amino acids. V shed 5 bases and J shed 0 bases, with 11 bases lying between them. Germline V gives CDR1 LNHNV, CDR2 YYDKDF (reference sequence). CDR3 amino acids: CATSAWEDSYEQYF. In DNA form, the CDR3 reads TGTGCCACCAGCGCGTGGGAGGACTCCTACGAGCAGTACTTC.

V and J are TRBV2 and TRBJ2-5; the D gene is possibly TRBD1 (6 bases). Deletions cut 1 base from V and 5 bases from J, with 8 bases between. CDR3 length: 13 amino acids. Germline V gene lookup returns CDR1 SNHLY and CDR2 FYNNEI. The CDR3 bases are TGTGCCAGCAGTGAAGGGGGGCGGGAGACCCAGTACTTC. Its translation is CASSEGGRETQYF.

Worth noting for this clonotype: This may be a read error: a much more frequent sequence differs by one nucleotide. This chain joins TRBV5-4 and TRBJ2-5; a weak D match, TRBD1 (5 bases). Trimming cost V 3 bases and J 5 bases, with 8 bases left between them. The CDR3 sequence is 12 residues long. The germline V gene encodes CDR1 SGHNT and CDR2 YYREEE (reference sequence). CDR3 amino acids: CASSSDMETQYF. CDR3 sequence (DNA): TGTGCCAGCAGCTCGGACATGGAGACCCAGTACTTC.

This clonotype was recorded a few times. The genes are TRBV5-1 and TRBJ1-6, with 9 bases lining up with TRBD1. Trimming at V came to 5 bases and at J to 9 bases, leaving 9 bases not matched to a gene. Germline V gene lookup returns CDR1 SGHRS and CDR2 YFSETQ. The CDR3 covers 15 residues. The CDR3 protein is CASRSGQGKRSPLHF. The DNA for the CDR3 is TGCGCCAGCAGGTCTGGACAGGGGAAGCGTTCACCCCTCCACTTT.

This clonotype has only a few counts. This sequence joins TRBV20-1 and TRBJ1-1; D is unclear. This CDR3 contains 14 residues. Trimming took off 0 bases at V and 0 bases at J, with 8 bases between the two ends. Germline values: CDR1 DFQATT, CDR2 SNEGSKA (reference sequence). The CDR3 nucleotides are TGCAGTGCTAGAGATTTAAAAGTGAACACTGAAGCTTTCTTT. It is translated as CSARDLKVNTEAFF.

DNA of the CDR3: TGTGCCAGCAGCCCCCCGGACAGCTACGAGCAGTACTTC. Residues: CASSPPDSYEQYF. This sequence joins TRBV3-1 and TRBJ2-7; a weak D match, TRBD1 (6 bases). V was trimmed by 4 bases and J by 3 bases, leaving 10 bases between them. Looked up from germline, CDR1 is LGHDT and CDR2 is YNNKEL (reference sequence). The CDR3 runs to 13 residues.

This chain uses TRBV5-1 with TRBJ2-1; TRBD2 agrees at 7 bases. V gave up 1 base and J gave up 9 bases; unmatched junction bases: 13. CDR1 and CDR2 (germline): SGHRS, YFSETQ. The CDR3 has 16 residues. DNA for the CDR3: TGCGCCAGCAGCTTGAGCCTAGCGGTAAGGGAGCGTGAGCAGTTCTTC. Its translation is CASSLSLAVREREQFF.

V usage is TRBV20-1 and J usage is TRBJ2-3, with TRBD2 identical over 13 bases. Germline CDR1 is DFQATT and CDR2 is SNEGSKA (reference sequence). This CDR3 contains 22 residues. The trim removed 0 bases at V and 3 bases at J, leaving 21 bases unmatched. CDR3 sequence reads: CSARDLRPLGLAGDGGTDTQYF. CDR3 DNA sequence: TGCAGTGCTAGAGATCTAAGGCCGTTAGGACTAGCGGGAGATGGAGGTACAGATACGCAGTATTTT.

This clonotype came up many times. J is TRBJ2-7 and V is TRBV5-5, with a possible D match to TRBD1 (6 bases). The CDR3 extends over 14 amino acids. The V end lost 6 bases, the J end lost 4 bases, and 17 bases lay between the germline ends. Germline V gene sequence: CDR1 SGHKS, CDR2 YYEKEE (reference sequence). CDR3 DNA sequence: TGTGCCAGCACCTCGGGGTGGGGGCGATACGAGCAGTACTTC. Protein product: CASTSGWGRYEQYF. Combining the CDR3 with reference TRBV5-5 and TRBJ2-7 gives the whole variable domain DAGVTQSPTHLIKTRGQQVTLRCSPISGHKSVSWYQQVLGQGPQFIFQYYEKEERGRGNFPDRFSARQFPNYSSELNVNALLLGDSALYLCASTSGWGRYEQYFGPGTRLTVT.

This clonotype occurred a few times. The rearrangement links TRBV5-5 to TRBJ2-7, with 12 bases matching TRBD2. Losses at the gene ends were 4 bases for V and 0 bases for J; bases not matched to a gene: 8. This CDR3 has 17 amino acids. Germline V gene lookup returns CDR1 SGHKS and CDR2 YYEKEE (reference sequence). CDR3 region: CASSPLRTSGNSYEQYF. The CDR3, as DNA: TGTGCCAGCAGCCCGCTAAGGACTAGCGGGAACTCCTACGAGCAGTACTTC.

J is TRBJ2-7 and V is TRBV19; D gene uncertain. The CDR3 is 13 residues long. Germline-derived CDR1 and CDR2 are LNHDA and SQIVND (reference sequence). Trimming took 8 bases from V and 3 from J, leaving 14 bases between them. CDR3 sequence: CASSLSKGYEQYF. The CDR3, as DNA: TGTGCCAGTTCTCTCTCGAAAGGCTACGAGCAGTACTTC.

The V gene is TRBV5-1, the J gene TRBJ2-6; D gene unclear. CDR1 and CDR2 from the germline V gene are SGHRS and YFSETQ. Trimming stripped 7 bases from V and 0 bases from J, with 20 bases between. CDR3 length equals 18 residues. The CDR3 region has the DNA TGCGCCAGCTCCCCCCCCAAGGGATCGAGCTCTGGGGCCAACGTCCTGACTTTC. Its translation: CASSPPKGSSSGANVLTF. Based on the CDR3 plus reference TRBV5-1 and TRBJ2-6, the full variable domain is KAGVTQTPRYLIKTRGQQVTLSCSPISGHRSVSWYQQTPGQGLQFLFEYFSETQRNKGNFPGRFSGRQFSNSRSEMNVSTLELGDSALYLCASSPPKGSSSGANVLTFGAGSRLTVL.

A few counts support this clonotype. This chain links TRBV20-1 with TRBJ2-5; possible D gene TRBD2, 5 bases. The V gene's germline CDR1 is DFQATT and CDR2 SNEGSKA (reference sequence). The CDR3 has 13 residues. Trimming took off 3 bases at V and 3 bases at J, with 11 bases between the two ends. In nucleotides, the CDR3 is TGCAGTGCTAGTTCTGCGGGTGAAGAGACCCAGTACTTC. Amino acids: CSASSAGEETQYF.

This clonotype was recorded a few times. The chain is built from TRBV28 and TRBJ2-6, with D hard to call. Trimming removed 3 bases at V and 2 bases at J, with 8 bases between. The CDR3 is 15 residues long. The germline V gene has CDR1 MDHEN and CDR2 SYDVKM. CDR3 in DNA: TGTGCCAGCAGTTTGGACCTCCCTGGGGCCAACGTCCTGACTTTC. Protein: CASSLDLPGANVLTF.

This clonotype occurred many times. The V call is TRBV7-9, the J call TRBJ2-7; D not certain. Germline loops: CDR1 SEHNR, CDR2 FQNEAQ (reference sequence). V lost 2 bases and J 2 bases, leaving 16 bases between the germline ends. The CDR3 is 16 amino acids. As DNA, the CDR3 is TGTGCCAGCAGCTTAATTGGCCGGGCCGTAGCCTACGAGCAGTACTTC. Protein product: CASSLIGRAVAYEQYF.

V is TRBV2 and J is TRBJ1-5; no reliable D call. V lost 3 bases and J lost 3, with 12 bases in between. Germline assignment: CDR1 SNHLY and CDR2 FYNNEI. This CDR3 spans 15 amino acids. The CDR3 here is CASSDSAASNQPQHF. In DNA, the CDR3 is TGTGCCAGCAGTGATTCAGCAGCTTCCAATCAGCCCCAGCATTTT.

This clonotype occurred many times. CDR3 amino acids: CASSLGYGTREAFF. CDR3 in DNA: TGCGCCAGCAGCTTGGGGTACGGGACGCGTGAAGCTTTCTTT. The chain employs TRBV5-1 and TRBJ1-1; possible D gene TRBD1, 5 bases. CDR3 length: 14 amino acids. From germline, CDR1 is SGHRS and CDR2 YFSETQ. The V gene lost 0 bases and the J gene lost 7 bases, with 13 bases spanning the gap.

This clonotype appeared many times. The chain has TRBV18 and TRBJ2-2; the D is unclear. The CDR3 has 12 residues. In germline, CDR1 is KGHSH, CDR2 LQKENI. Trimming removed 5 bases from V and 8 bases from J, with 9 bases in between. The CDR3 spells CASSTYTGELFF. The CDR3 nucleotides are TGTGCCAGCTCAACTTATACGGGGGAGCTGTTTTTT.

This clonotype was observed a handful of times. The V gene is TRBV7-3, the J gene TRBJ2-1; the match to TRBD2 covers 9 bases. Germline loops: CDR1 SGHTA, CDR2 FQGTGA. The V and J ends lost 0 bases and 9 bases, in that order; junction bases with no gene match: 15. This CDR3 is 18 amino acids long. For the CDR3, the DNA is TGTGCCAGCAGCTTAACGGGCGCGGGAGGGGGATTCTGGGGTGAGCAGTTCTTC. It codes for CASSLTGAGGGFWGEQFF.

This clonotype has at least ten counts. The rearrangement uses TRBV12-3 or TRBV12-4 and TRBJ2-1; 9 bases fit TRBD2. The CDR3 loop spans 16 amino acids. V lost 4 bases, J lost 1 base, and 5 bases stayed unmatched. CDR3 loop: CASSSGLAYSYNEQFF. CDR3 in DNA: TGTGCCAGCAGTTCCGGACTAGCGTATTCCTACAATGAGCAGTTCTTC.

The rearrangement uses TRBV15 and TRBJ1-4, with D perhaps TRBD1 (5 bases). The V end was cut by 5 bases, the J end by 5 bases, with 15 bases between. From germline, CDR1 is LNHNV and CDR2 YYDKDF (reference sequence). The length of the CDR3 is 15 residues. This CDR3 is CATSFRQNPNEKLFF. The CDR3 DNA is TGTGCCACCAGCTTTCGACAGAACCCCAATGAAAAACTGTTTTTT.

A few counts support this clonotype. V and J are TRBV5-1 and TRBJ2-3; D gene ambiguous. The V gene's germline CDR1 is SGHRS and CDR2 YFSETQ. The CDR3 totals 15 residues. V was shortened by 2 bases and J by 8 bases, with 18 bases between the two germline ends. The CDR3 is CASSLGPPPQATQYF. CDR3 in DNA: TGCGCCAGCAGCTTAGGGCCCCCCCCCCAGGCTACGCAGTATTTT. Based on the CDR3 plus reference TRBV5-1 and TRBJ2-3, the full variable domain is KAGVTQTPRYLIKTRGQQVTLSCSPISGHRSVSWYQQTPGQGLQFLFEYFSETQRNKGNFPGRFSGRQFSNSRSEMNVSTLELGDSALYLCASSLGPPPQATQYFGPGTRLTVL.

V gene TRBV5-4 combines with J gene TRBJ2-7; TRBD1 matches at 8 bases. Germline V gene sequence: CDR1 SGHNT, CDR2 YYREEE (reference sequence). This CDR3 is 19 amino acids long. The junction had 16 bases not matched to a gene; V was cut back by 2 bases and J by 0 bases. DNA for the CDR3: TGTGCCAGCAGCTTTCGGACAGGGTACGCAACCAGGGACTCCTACGAGCAGTACTTC. Its translation: CASSFRTGYATRDSYEQYF.

The chain couples TRBV2 to TRBJ1-2; D is ambiguous. From germline, CDR1 is SNHLY and CDR2 FYNNEI. CDR3 size: 14 residues. The V and J ends lost 1 base and 8 bases respectively, with 14 bases between them. The CDR3 loop is CASSEVKGLQGYTF. CDR3 bases: TGTGCCAGCAGTGAAGTTAAGGGCCTACAGGGCTACACCTTC. Full variable domain (outside the CDR3, taken from reference TRBV2 and TRBJ1-2): EPEVTQTPSHQVTQMGQEVILRCVPISNHLYFYWYRQILGQKVEFLVSFYNNEISEKSEIFDDQFSVERPDGSNFTLKIRSTKLEDSAMYFCASSEVKGLQGYTFGSGTRLTVV.

The rearrangement joins TRBV4-1 to TRBJ2-7, with 10 bases fitting TRBD2. Germline assignment: CDR1 MGHRA and CDR2 YSYEKL. The CDR3 loop spans 16 amino acids. The ends lost 5 bases at V and 4 bases at J; junction bases unmatched: 11. The CDR3: CASSRLAGPLVYEQYF. The CDR3 DNA reads TGCGCCAGCAGCAGACTAGCGGGCCCCCTAGTATACGAGCAGTACTTC.

This clonotype was counted only a few times. The chain is built from TRBV7-6 and TRBJ2-3, with D possibly being TRBD1 (6 bases). The V gene's germline CDR1 is SGHVS and CDR2 FNYEAQ. The CDR3 is 15 amino acids. V lost 5 bases, J lost 5 bases, and 17 bases lay in between. The CDR3 is CASSAAIGTKDTQYF. CDR3 bases: TGTGCCAGCAGCGCGGCTATAGGGACAAAAGATACGCAGTATTTT.

This clonotype was recorded many times. The V gene is TRBV12-3 or TRBV12-4, the J gene TRBJ2-1; 10 nucleotides align to TRBD2. This CDR3 spans 15 amino acids. V trimming: 7 bases; J trimming: 9 bases; junction bases outside the gene matches: 12. CDR3 in DNA: TGTGCCAGCATCCTCGGCCTAGCGGGAGAGGGTGAGCAGTTCTTC. This gives the protein CASILGLAGEGEQFF.

This clonotype appeared a few times. J is TRBJ2-7 and V is TRBV7-2; 11 bases match TRBD2. V was clipped by 3 bases and J by 5 bases; unmatched bases: 12. The germline gives CDR1 SGHTA, CDR2 FQGNSA. The CDR3 consists of 17 residues. The CDR3 sequence is CASSLGPMTSGIHEQYF. The CDR3, as DNA: TGTGCCAGCAGCTTGGGGCCCATGACTAGCGGGATCCACGAGCAGTACTTC.

This clonotype has more than one count but fewer than ten. The rearrangement uses TRBV28 and TRBJ2-2, with D perhaps matching TRBD1 (8 bases). V was trimmed by 10 bases and J by 4 bases, leaving 16 bases between them. Germline CDR1 reads MDHEN; CDR2 reads SYDVKM. The CDR3 has 14 residues. CDR3 nucleotide sequence: TGTGCCACCCTCAACAGGGGGGGCACCGGGGAGCTGTTTTTT. Protein: CATLNRGGTGELFF.

There are a few counts of this clonotype. The J gene is TRBJ2-1, the V gene TRBV4-3; no clear D. Germline values: CDR1 LGHNA, CDR2 YSLEER. The CDR3 length is 17 residues. Between the trimmed V and J ends, which lost 0 bases and 2 bases, there was a span of 14 bases. The CDR3 DNA reads as TGCGCCAGCAGCCAAGATAGACGTGAGGAACCCTACAATGAGCAGTTCTTC. Protein sequence: CASSQDRREEPYNEQFF.